This T cell receptor beta chain is from a study of T cell responses to AZD1222 COVID-19 vaccine. Study findings and constraints: Reportedly, close to half of spike-specific TCRs are directed against unmutated variant regions. Spike as a whole was targeted by vaccine-associated CD4 TCRs, dominant at 160-218 and 743-854. The donors showed a predominance of white British ancestry and of females, with possible underestimation of clonal diversity.

A word on this clone: As yet, its antigen is unknown.

Using immunoSEQ multiplex PCR, the repertoire was profiled, and TCRdb retains in-frame clones only, with some absent. This table has over 100,000 clones, roughly nine tenths appearing once. The CDR3 loop spans 13 amino acids. Trimming removed 5 bases at V and 5 bases at J, with 10 bases between. CDR1 and CDR2 (germline): SNHLY, FYNNEI. The receptor was isolated from an adult in good health. Sequenced material: peripheral blood, taken on day 0 of AZD1222 vaccination. The rearrangement links TRBV2 to TRBJ1-5; D ambiguous. The CDR3 nucleotides read TGTGCCAGCAGTTCACATGAGGATCAGCCCCAGCATTTT. Translating gives CASSSHEDQPQHF.